The 10 T cell receptor beta chains given below trace back to one sample, sequenced in a study of blood T cell repertoires in COVID-19. Clones were read by immunoSEQ multiplex PCR, and TCRdb kept only the in-frame ones, dropping some. The sample includes about 210,000 clones, about nine tenths seen only once; the top ten take less than 0.75%. The sequenced sample consisted of peripheral blood. The receptors were sampled from a man aged 35-49 years with acute or convalescent COVID-19.

The gene calls are TRBV29-1 and TRBJ2-3; maybe TRBD1 (6 bases). Germline V lookup: CDR1 SQVTM, CDR2 ANQGSEA. This CDR3 spans 19 amino acids. Trimming took 0 bases from V and 2 from J, leaving 24 bases between them. CDR3 amino acids: CSVEDLFRTEEENTDTQYF. CDR3 coding DNA: TGCAGCGTTGAAGACTTGTTCCGGACAGAAGAGGAGAACACAGATACGCAGTATTTT.

This clone was detected a few times. J is TRBJ1-2 and V is TRBV4-2; 8 nucleotides match TRBD1. With 1 base clipped from V and 4 bases from J, the junction kept 8 bases outside the gene matches. There are 16 residues in the CDR3. Germline values: CDR1 LGHNA, CDR2 YNFKEQ. CDR3 DNA sequence: TGTGCCAGCAGCCAAGGGTCCGGGACAGGCGGCTATGGCTACACCTTC. Translating gives CASSQGSGTGGYGYTF.

The rearrangement uses TRBV28 and TRBJ2-4; 7 nucleotides align to TRBD1. Per germline, CDR1 MDHEN and CDR2 SYDVKM. V trimming: 7 bases; J trimming: 3 bases; junction bases outside the gene matches: 6. CDR3 length: 14 amino acids. For the CDR3, the DNA is TGTGCCAGCAATATAGGGACAGACAAAAACATTCAGTACTTC. It codes for CASNIGTDKNIQYF.

The V gene is TRBV6-5, the J gene TRBJ1-2; D remains ambiguous. V lost 6 bases and J lost 4, with 9 bases in between. Germline assignment: CDR1 MNHEY and CDR2 SVGAGI. The CDR3 loop spans 12 amino acids. The CDR3 loop reads CASSLPGYGYTF. The CDR3 DNA reads TGTGCCAGCAGCTTGCCAGGCTATGGCTACACCTTC.

The table lists this clone with a count of one. V gene TRBV27 combines with J gene TRBJ2-1, with a tentative D call TRBD2 (6 bases). V dropped 4 bases and J dropped 9 bases, with 16 bases sitting between them. Germline CDR1 and CDR2: MNHEY and SMNVEV (reference sequence). This CDR3 is 14 amino acids long. CDR3 loop: CASSSFSGVSEQFF. The CDR3 coding sequence is TGTGCCAGCAGTTCTTTCTCGGGAGTGAGTGAGCAGTTCTTC.

The chain carries TRBV9 and TRBJ2-7; D may be TRBD2 (5 bases). Germline V lookup: CDR1 SGDLS, CDR2 YYNGEE. This CDR3 contains 15 residues. With 0 bases removed from V and 2 bases from J, the gap between germline ends came to 12 bases. The CDR3 is CASSVGEGSPYEQYF. For the CDR3, the DNA is TGTGCCAGCAGCGTAGGGGAAGGGAGCCCCTACGAGCAGTACTTC. The full variable domain, with the rest looked up from reference TRBV9 and TRBJ2-7, is DSGVTQTPKHLITATGQRVTLRCSPRSGDLSVYWYQQSLDQGLQFLIQYYNGEERAKGNILERFSAQQFPDLHSELNLSSLELGDSALYFCASSVGEGSPYEQYFGPGTRLTVT.

The rearrangement uses TRBV9 and TRBJ2-3; TRBD2 agrees at 14 bases. CDR3 length equals 15 residues. The germline CDR1 and CDR2 sequences are SGDLS and YYNGEE. V lost 3 bases, J lost 4 bases, and 1 base stayed unmatched. CDR3 DNA sequence: TGTGCCAGCAGCGCGGGACTAGCGGGGGCAGATACGCAGTATTTT. Its translation is CASSAGLAGADTQYF.

V and J are TRBV6-5 and TRBJ2-5, with a possible D match to TRBD2 (7 bases). Germline V CDR1 and CDR2: MNHEY, SVGAGI. The CDR3 is made up of 12 amino acids. V was pared by 4 bases and J by 9 bases, with 12 bases between. The CDR3 DNA reads TGTGCCAGCAGTTTAGAGGGGGGGGCCCAGTACTTC. It yields the protein CASSLEGGAQYF.

The chain joins TRBV9 to TRBJ2-3; 8 bases fit TRBD2. This CDR3 has 17 residues. Germline CDR1 reads SGDLS; CDR2 reads YYNGEE. V shed 0 bases and J 2 bases; nucleotides not matched to a gene: 8. The CDR3 region has the DNA TGTGCCAGCAGCGTAGGGCGGGTTAGCGGGACCACAGATACGCAGTATTTT. Protein: CASSVGRVSGTTDTQYF.

This rearrangement joins TRBV7-8 to TRBJ2-7, with 9 bases identical to TRBD1. J was trimmed by 6 bases and V by 5 bases; bases with no gene match: 8. Germline CDR1 and CDR2: SGHVS and FQNEAQ. The CDR3 covers 14 residues. CDR3 DNA: TGTGCCAGCAGCGCCGGGACAGGGCCCGGCGAGCAGTACTTC. Its translation: CASSAGTGPGEQYF.